Following are 14 T cell receptor beta chains from one sample sequenced in a study of T cells in localized non-small cell lung cancer. Using immunoSEQ multiplex PCR, the repertoire was profiled, and TCRdb retains in-frame clones only, with some absent. The sample consists of roughly 2,800 clones, approximately 23% of them appearing once. The material was lung tumor tissue, obtained before any cancer treatment. Receptors originate from a male donor older than 55 with stage II lung adenocarcinoma.

This clone was picked up a small number of times. The chain is built from TRBV9 and TRBJ2-1, with 13 bases aligning to TRBD2. The CDR3 consists of 16 residues. Per the germline V gene, CDR1 is SGDLS and CDR2 is YYNGEE. J lost 2 bases, V lost 5 bases, and 4 bases had no gene match. The CDR3 is CASSTGLAGAYNEQFF. DNA of the CDR3: TGTGCCAGCAGTACCGGACTAGCGGGGGCCTACAATGAGCAGTTCTTC.

This clone was observed a handful of times. The chain links TRBV6-7 to TRBJ2-5; D uncertain. TRBV6-7 is classed as an ORF, of uncertain function. There are 11 residues in the CDR3. Deletions cut 5 bases from V and 5 bases from J, with 6 bases between. The CDR3 DNA follows: TGTGCCAGCAGTGCAGTGGAGACCCAGTACTTC. Protein product: CASSAVETQYF.

The sample holds a few counts of this clone. The chain combines TRBV28 with TRBJ2-7, with TRBD1 identical over 11 bases. This CDR3 spans 15 amino acids. J gave up 5 bases and V 6 bases, and 9 bases lay outside the gene matches. The germline V gene encodes CDR1 MDHEN and CDR2 SYDVKM. CDR3 protein: CASSHRDRGANEQYF. Here the CDR3 DNA reads TGTGCCAGCAGCCACCGGGACAGGGGGGCCAACGAGCAGTACTTC.

By frequency in the sample, this clone is large (0.1 to 1%). The CDR3 loop reads CATSRDRTGMNTEAFF. CDR3 nucleotide sequence: TGTGCCACCAGCAGAGATCGGACAGGAATGAACACTGAAGCTTTCTTT. This sequence joins TRBV15 and TRBJ1-1, with TRBD1 identical over 7 bases. Germline CDR1 reads LNHNV; CDR2 reads YYDKDF (reference sequence). This CDR3 contains 16 residues. V was clipped by 0 bases and J by 0 bases; unmatched bases: 4. Variable domain in full (rest from reference TRBV15 and TRBJ1-1): DAMVIQNPRYQVTQFGKPVTLSCSQTLNHNVMYWYQQKSSQAPKLLFHYYDKDFNNEADTPDNFQSRRPNTSFCFLDIRSPGLGDTAMYLCATSRDRTGMNTEAFFGQGTRLTVV.

This chain connects TRBV30 to TRBJ1-4; D gene unclear. This CDR3 comprises 14 residues. V gave up 0 bases and J gave up 10 bases, with 15 bases separating them. Germline assignment: CDR1 GTSNPN and CDR2 SVGIG (reference sequence). The DNA for the CDR3 is TGTGCCTGGAGTGTCGAGACGCCGGCAGGAAAACTGTTTTTT. Its translation is CAWSVETPAGKLFF. The whole variable domain, remainder taken from reference TRBV30 and TRBJ1-4, is SQTIHQWPATLVQPVGSPLSLECTVEGTSNPNLYWYRQAAGRGLQLLFYSVGIGQISSEVPQNLSASRPQDRQFILSSKKLLLSDSGFYLCAWSVETPAGKLFFGSGTQLSVL.

Sample share makes this clone medium-sized (0.01 to 0.1%). The V call is TRBV11-3, the J call TRBJ1-2, with D maybe TRBD1 (5 bases). The length of the CDR3 is 15 residues. CDR1 and CDR2 (germline): SGHNT, YENEEA. The V and J ends lost 0 bases and 4 bases respectively, with 12 bases between them. CDR3 DNA sequence: TGTGCCAGCAGCTTAGAAACCTGGGGCACCTATGGCTACACCTTC. It translates to CASSLETWGTYGYTF. Full variable domain (rest looked up from reference TRBV11-3 and TRBJ1-2): EAGVVQSPRYKIIEKKQPVAFWCNPISGHNTLYWYLQNLGQGPELLIRYENEEAVDDSQLPKDRFSAERLKGVDSTLKIQPAELGDSAVYLCASSLETWGTYGYTFGSGTRLTVV.

The chain couples TRBV11-3 to TRBJ1-4; 11 bases are shared with TRBD1. Germline assignment: CDR1 SGHNT and CDR2 YENEEA. This CDR3 is 19 amino acids long. V was clipped by 3 bases and J by 3 bases; unmatched bases: 12. In DNA form, the CDR3 reads TGTGCCAGCAGCTTCCATGGGACCGGGACAGGGGGACCTAATGAAAAACTGTTTTTT. This sequence encodes CASSFHGTGTGGPNEKLFF.

V is TRBV6-8 and J is TRBJ2-7; D possibly uses TRBD1 or TRBD2 (7 bases each). CDR3 length: 15 residues. The germline V and J ends were trimmed by 6 bases and 0 bases, with 15 bases remaining between them. Germline V lookup: CDR1 MNHGY, CDR2 SAAAGT. CDR3 in amino acids: CASRTDREGSYEQYF. The CDR3 DNA sequence: TGTGCCAGCAGAACCGACAGGGAGGGCTCCTACGAGCAGTACTTC.

This clone occurred a few times. The chain combines TRBV9 with TRBJ1-5, with D perhaps TRBD1 (5 bases). This CDR3 has 16 amino acids. Germline V gene data show CDR1 as SGDLS and CDR2 as YYNGEE. V was trimmed by 5 bases and J by 2 bases, leaving 17 bases between them. For the CDR3, the DNA is TGTGCCAGCAGTGACGGGACGACACGGGGCAATCAGCCCCAGCATTTT. This translates into CASSDGTTRGNQPQHF. Full variable domain (missing parts from reference TRBV9 and TRBJ1-5): DSGVTQTPKHLITATGQRVTLRCSPRSGDLSVYWYQQSLDQGLQFLIQYYNGEERAKGNILERFSAQQFPDLHSELNLSSLELGDSALYFCASSDGTTRGNQPQHFGDGTRLSIL.

This clone was observed a handful of times. The chain is built from TRBV28 and TRBJ2-3, with D perhaps matching TRBD1 or TRBD2 (5 bases each). This CDR3 comprises 18 residues. The V gene lost 2 bases and the J gene lost 2 bases, with 20 bases spanning the gap. The germline gives CDR1 MDHEN, CDR2 SYDVKM. Written as DNA, the CDR3 is TGTGCCAGCAGTTTAAAGATCGCCGGGACCATGTACACAGATACGCAGTATTTT. This codes for CASSLKIAGTMYTDTQYF. Together with reference TRBV28 and TRBJ2-3, the CDR3 gives the full variable domain: DVKVTQSSRYLVKRTGEKVFLECVQDMDHENMFWYRQDPGLGLRLIYFSYDVKMKEKGDIPEGYSVSREKKERFSLILESASTNQTSMYLCASSLKIAGTMYTDTQYFGPGTRLTVL.

This clone was found a few times. The J gene is TRBJ2-2, the V gene TRBV11-3, with 8 bases matching TRBD2. V was clipped by 5 bases and J by 1 base; unmatched bases: 15. The CDR3 has 19 residues. CDR1 SGHNT and CDR2 YENEEA come from the germline V gene. This chain's CDR3 is CASSRLGGSGRGNTGELFF. For the CDR3, the DNA is TGTGCCAGCAGCCGTTTAGGAGGCAGCGGGAGAGGGAACACCGGGGAGCTGTTTTTT.

This clone is classed as medium-sized. The genes are TRBV11-3 and TRBJ2-4; 12 bases fit TRBD1. With 5 bases clipped from V and 5 bases from J, the junction kept 10 bases outside the gene matches. Germline V gene sequence: CDR1 SGHNT, CDR2 YENEEA. CDR3 size: 17 residues. In DNA, the CDR3 is TGTGCCAGCAGCCGGAGCGGGACAGGGGGCCACGAAAACATTCAGTACTTC. Translation gives CASSRSGTGGHENIQYF.

This clone was counted between two and nine times. The chain uses TRBV19 and TRBJ1-1; unclear D gene. The germline V and J ends were trimmed by 3 bases and 0 bases, with 8 bases remaining between them. The CDR3 loop spans 14 amino acids. Germline-derived CDR1 and CDR2 are LNHDA and SQIVND (reference sequence). The CDR3 here is CASSIGEVNTEAFF. CDR3 DNA: TGTGCCAGTAGTATTGGGGAGGTGAACACTGAAGCTTTCTTT.

This clone has only a few counts. The gene calls are TRBV6-8 and TRBJ1-6; D gene ambiguous. The V gene lost 6 bases and the J gene lost 7 bases, with 10 bases spanning the gap. From germline, CDR1 is MNHGY and CDR2 SAAAGT. This CDR3 has 13 amino acids. CDR3 DNA: TGTGCCAGCAGAGGACCGATAAATTCACCCCTCCACTTT. As protein: CASRGPINSPLHF.